This T cell receptor beta chain appears in the sequencing data of a study of preoperative IRX-2 immunotherapy in early breast cancer. V dropped 6 bases and J dropped 3 bases, with 18 bases sitting between them. Germline CDR1 reads LNHDA; CDR2 reads SQIVND (reference sequence). CDR3 size: 16 residues. Some clones are missing from TCRdb's copy, which holds only in-frame ones; the method was immunoSEQ multiplex PCR. The sample lists approximately 98,000 clones, 75% to 90% occurring once. Treatment noted: preoperative locoregional IRX-2 cytokine immunotherapy. Samples came from a phase Ib trial of preoperative locoregional IRX-2 cytokine immunotherapy.

The chain carries TRBV19 and TRBJ1-5; D unclear. The sequencing here drew on tumor tissue, taken after IRX-2 immunotherapy. This receptor was taken from a human donor with breast cancer. CDR3: CASRGYADGSNQPQHF. The CDR3 nucleotides read TGTGCCAGTAGGGGCTACGCGGATGGATCCAATCAGCCCCAGCATTTT.